These T cell receptor beta chains were read from a single sample in a study of radiation and T cells in renal cell carcinoma. Clones were sequenced by immunoSEQ multiplex PCR, and TCRdb holds only the in-frame ones, with some missing. Altogether around 130,000 clones are present, 70% to 90% being singletons, with the ten largest covering 1.9%. This material consisted of blood, taken from a patient whose treatment included radiotherapy and nephrectomy. These receptor sequences come from a woman between 55 and 75 years old with renal cell carcinoma. CDR3s include the opening cysteine and the closing phenylalanine or tryptophan. The D gene is left open where the match is weak. Clone size, where shown, is once, few, many, or a class for clones that have expanded.

v_gene	j_gene	d_gene	abundance	CDR3nt	CDR3aa
TRBV28	TRBJ2-7	TRBD1	.	TGTGCCAGCAGTTTCCATTACAGGGGCAGCTCCTACGAGCAGTACTTC	CASSFHYRGSSYEQYF
TRBV6-1	TRBJ2-7	.	.	TGTGCCAGCACCCCCGCTAGAGGTGGGGAGCAGTACTTC	CASTPARGGEQYF
TRBV6-1	TRBJ1-1	.	.	TGTGCCAGCAGTGTAAGTCAGAGGAACACTGAAGCTTTCTTT	CASSVSQRNTEAFF
TRBV28	TRBJ2-2	.	.	TGTGCCGCCGTTGACCCGAACACCGGGGAGCTGTTTTTT	CAAVDPNTGELFF
TRBV11-2	TRBJ2-5	.	.	TGTGCCAGCAGCCACCCGGGGGCCCAAGAAGAGACCCAGTACTTC	CASSHPGAQEETQYF
TRBV11-3	TRBJ2-1	TRBD2	.	TGTGCCAGCAGCCCGGGGGAGGGAGTGAAGTTCTTC	CASSPGEGVKFF
TRBV7-9	TRBJ2-7	.	.	TGTGCCAGCAGCTTAGTGATGGTTCCCTACGAGCAGTACTTC	CASSLVMVPYEQYF
TRBV7-2	TRBJ2-5	.	.	TGTGCCAGCAGCTCGACGACAGAAGAGACCCAGTACTTC	CASSSTTEETQYF
TRBV5-1	TRBJ2-7	.	once	TGCGCCAGCAGCATCGACTACGAGCAGTACTTC	CASSIDYEQYF
TRBV7-3	TRBJ1-1	.	.	TGTGCCAGCAGCTACGGGTTGAACACTGAAGCTTTCTTT	CASSYGLNTEAFF
TRBV28	TRBJ2-7	.	.	TGTGCCAGCAGTTTAGGGGGGAAGGGGAGCTCCTACGAGCAGTACTTC	CASSLGGKGSSYEQYF
TRBV5-4	TRBJ2-3	.	.	TGTGCCAGCAGCTTGACCCGGGACACAGATACGCAGTATTTT	CASSLTRDTDTQYF
TRBV19	TRBJ2-7	.	once	TGTGCCAGTAGTACGACAGCGAGCTCCTACGAGCAGTACTTC	CASSTTASSYEQYF
TRBV6-1	TRBJ1-2	.	.	TGTGCCAGCAGTGGGGGGAGACAGCGAGTCTTTGGTGGCTACACCTTC	CASSGGRQRVFGGYTF
TRBV4-2	TRBJ2-7	.	.	TGTGCCAGCAGCCAAGCGGGGCTCTACGAGCAGTACTTC	CASSQAGLYEQYF
TRBV7-9	TRBJ1-1	.	.	TGTGCCAGCAGCTCCCCCCATTTGGGGAACACTGAAGCTTTCTTT	CASSSPHLGNTEAFF
TRBV10-3	TRBJ1-2	.	.	TGTGCCATCAGTGAGACAAGAGACGCCCACTATGGCTACACCTTC	CAISETRDAHYGYTF
TRBV2	TRBJ1-2	.	few	TGTGCCAGCAGAGGTCAGGGTATCTATGGCTACACCTTC	CASRGQGIYGYTF
TRBV7-2	TRBJ2-1	TRBD2	.	TGTGCCAGCAGCTCCGGGGGGTTATCGCAGTTCTTC	CASSSGGLSQFF
TRBV6-1	TRBJ2-2	.	.	TGTGCCAGCAGTACCGAAGCGAACACCGGGGAGCTGTTTTTT	CASSTEANTGELFF
TRBV28	TRBJ1-5	.	.	TGTGCCAGCATCACATTTCTCGGCAATCAGCCCCAGCATTTT	CASITFLGNQPQHF
TRBV7-2	TRBJ1-1	.	.	TGTGCCAGCAGCCGCCGACGGGGGGCTGGCACTGAAGCTTTCTTT	CASSRRRGAGTEAFF
TRBV6-6	TRBJ2-2	.	.	TGTGCCAGCAGTTACTCGCTAACCGGGGAGCTGTTTTTT	CASSYSLTGELFF
TRBV9	TRBJ2-1	.	.	TGTGCCAGCAGCGCGGCGGGGCAGGGATCCTACAATGAGCAGTTCTTC	CASSAAGQGSYNEQFF
TRBV18	TRBJ2-6	.	.	TGTGCCAGCTCATCTAACCCCGGATCTGGGGCCAACGTCCTGACTTTC	CASSSNPGSGANVLTF
TRBV7-2	TRBJ1-6	.	.	TGTGCCAGCAGCTTAGCCCCCGTGAGGATCTATAATTCACCCCTCCACTTT	CASSLAPVRIYNSPLHF
TRBV2	TRBJ2-7	.	.	TGTGCCAGCAGTGAAGGCCGACTAAGTGGGGGCGAGCAGTACTTC	CASSEGRLSGGEQYF
TRBV4-1	TRBJ2-7	.	few	TGCGCCAGCAGCCAAGCGGTGACCTACGAGCAGTACTTC	CASSQAVTYEQYF
TRBV6-5	TRBJ2-7	TRBD1	.	TGTGCCAGCAGTTACGAACAGGGGTTTCCCTACGAGCAGTACTTC	CASSYEQGFPYEQYF
TRBV14	TRBJ2-3	TRBD2	.	TGTGCCAGCAGCCAAAGAGAGGGAGGGGCAGATACGCAGTATTTT	CASSQREGGADTQYF
TRBV15	TRBJ1-2	.	.	TGTGCCACCAGCAGGGGCTATGGGGCTAACTATGGCTACACCTTC	CATSRGYGANYGYTF
TRBV29-1	TRBJ2-2	.	.	TGCAGCGTTGCAACAGGGATATGGCCCGGGGAGCTGTTTTTT	CSVATGIWPGELFF
TRBV9	TRBJ1-2	TRBD1	once	TGTGCCAGCACCTTAATAGGGACAGGGGGTTTCGGCTACACCTTC	CASTLIGTGGFGYTF
TRBV5-6	TRBJ2-5	.	few	TGTGCCAGCAGCTTGACCGGCAGTCAAGAGACCCAGTACTTC	CASSLTGSQETQYF
TRBV7-2	TRBJ2-7	.	once	TGTGCCAGCAGCGCTAGGCCGGGAGTCAACGAGCAGTACTTC	CASSARPGVNEQYF
TRBV5-4	TRBJ2-5	.	.	TGTGCCAGCAGCCAAGGGGGGATCCAAGAGACCCAGTACTTC	CASSQGGIQETQYF
TRBV10-3	TRBJ2-3	.	.	TGTGCCATCAGGGACGCAGGGTTAGAAGCAGATACGCAGTATTTT	CAIRDAGLEADTQYF
TRBV29-1	TRBJ2-4	.	.	TGCAGCGTCCAGATGAGACAGTTAGCCAAAAACATTCAGTACTTC	CSVQMRQLAKNIQYF
TRBV5-1	TRBJ2-1	.	.	TGCGCCAGCAGCCTAAGCGGGACAGCCCAGGCGTTCTTC	CASSLSGTAQAFF
TRBV28	TRBJ1-1	.	.	TGTGCCAGCAGTTCCTCTAACACTGAAGCTTTCTTT	CASSSSNTEAFF